These 28 T cell receptor beta chains came from one sample sequenced in a study of T cells in Graves' hyperthyroidism and ophthalmopathy. Amplification of TCR beta CDR3 regions used RNA as the template. Initially, a first-round RT-PCR of the TCR CDR3 employed the HTBI primer set. TCRdb re-derived calls from the multiplex PCR reads in MiXCR, one entry per CDR3 protein. The data hold approximately 610,000 distinct CDR3 sequences, with around 17% observed a single time. Sequenced material: blood. All receptors derive from a woman aged 18-35 years with Graves' hyperthyroidism.

This clonotype was detected many times. CDR3 protein: CASKGRERDTQYF. CDR3 DNA: TGTGCCAGCAAAGGTCGGGAAAGAGATACGCAGTATTTT. The genes are TRBV6-1 and TRBJ2-3, with a tentative D call TRBD2 (5 bases). This CDR3 is 13 amino acids long. Germline V gene lookup returns CDR1 MNHNS and CDR2 SASEGT. The V and J ends lost 7 bases and 5 bases respectively, with 13 bases between them.

The chain is built from TRBV15 and TRBJ1-3; D gene unclear. Germline V gene lookup returns CDR1 LNHNV and CDR2 YYDKDF (reference sequence). Trimming took 0 bases from V and 1 from J, leaving 4 bases between them. The CDR3 is 14 residues long. CDR3 region: CATSREGSGNTIYF. The CDR3 DNA reads TGTGCCACCAGCAGAGAAGGTTCTGGAAACACCATATATTTT.

This clonotype was picked up a small number of times. The chain combines TRBV10-3 with TRBJ2-1, with D hard to call. The V gene's germline CDR1 is ENHRY and CDR2 SYGVKD. Trimming took 6 bases from V and 8 from J, leaving 11 bases between them. This CDR3 region has 12 residues. CDR3 loop: CAISLSDDEQFF. The DNA of the CDR3 is TGTGCCATCAGCCTTAGTGACGATGAGCAGTTCTTC.

This clonotype was picked up many times. The chain combines TRBV10-3 with TRBJ2-1; D is perhaps TRBD2 (5 bases). The germline V gene has CDR1 ENHRY and CDR2 SYGVKD. V was pared by 8 bases and J by 3 bases, with 11 bases between. This CDR3 contains 13 residues. The CDR3 bases are TGTGCCATCGGAACGACTAACTACAATGAGCAGTTCTTC. Protein product: CAIGTTNYNEQFF.

The chain uses TRBV6-2 or TRBV6-3 and TRBJ1-1, with TRBD1 as a possible D gene (5 bases). This CDR3 has 14 amino acids. Looked up from germline, CDR1 is MNHEY and CDR2 is SVGEGT. Between the trimmed V and J ends, which lost 6 bases and 1 base, there was a span of 12 bases. The CDR3 protein is CASRRSGTNTEAFF. The CDR3 nucleotides are TGTGCCAGCAGAAGATCGGGGACGAACACTGAAGCTTTCTTT.

Ten or more counts support this clonotype. The chain links TRBV7-2 to TRBJ2-1; no reliable D call. Germline values: CDR1 SGHTA, CDR2 FQGNSA. V was pared by 4 bases and J by 5 bases, with 0 bases between. The CDR3 sequence is 10 residues long. In nucleotides, the CDR3 is TGTGCCAGCAGCTACAATGAGCAGTTCTTC. Amino acids: CASSYNEQFF.

In this sample, this clonotype turned up many times. The chain is built from TRBV7-2 and TRBJ1-1, with D unresolved. V was trimmed by 0 bases and J by 1 base, leaving 15 bases between them. In germline, CDR1 is SGHTA, CDR2 FQGNSA. The CDR3 is 17 residues long. The CDR3 DNA reads as TGTGCCAGCAGCTTAGCGGGTGTGCGACGTTGGAACACTGAAGCTTTCTTT. Translation: CASSLAGVRRWNTEAFF.

The rearrangement uses TRBV5-1 and TRBJ2-5; D is unresolved. The CDR3 covers 15 residues. Germline-derived CDR1 and CDR2 are SGHRS and YFSETQ. The ends were cut back, 0 bases at V and 1 base at J, with 10 bases in the middle. CDR3 sequence (DNA): TGCGCCAGCAGCTTGGGCTCGCGGCTCCAAGAGACCCAGTACTTC. This encodes CASSLGSRLQETQYF.

This clonotype was seen more than once but under ten times. The chain combines TRBV24-1 with TRBJ2-3; 9 positions match TRBD1. The J segment lost 6 bases and the V segment lost 4 bases, leaving 31 bases of the junction unmatched. The CDR3 sequence is 23 residues long. Germline values: CDR1 KGHDR, CDR2 SFDVKD. CDR3 bases: TGTGCCACCAGTGACACGAGGGGATCGGGACAGGGTATCTCGGCGGCGGATTTGGATACGCAGTATTTT. As protein: CATSDTRGSGQGISAADLDTQYF.

The chain recombines TRBV10-3 with TRBJ1-5; no clear D gene. Germline V CDR1 and CDR2: ENHRY, SYGVKD. The germline V and J ends were trimmed by 7 bases and 5 bases, with 12 bases remaining between them. The CDR3 totals 13 residues. CDR3 sequence reads: CAINSQYYQPQHF. The DNA of the CDR3 is TGTGCCATCAATTCCCAGTACTATCAGCCCCAGCATTTT.

In its sample, this clonotype was seen many times. Written as DNA, the CDR3 is TGTGCCAGCAGCTTAGGGCTACGTGAGCAGTTCTTC. Residues: CASSLGLREQFF. The chain couples TRBV7-8 to TRBJ2-1; the D is unclear. Looked up from germline, CDR1 is SGHVS and CDR2 is FQNEAQ. Trimming removed 1 base at V and 9 bases at J, with 7 bases between. The CDR3 runs to 12 residues.

This clonotype showed up many times. The CDR3 protein is CSAKIRDHSTDTQYF. CDR3 coding DNA: TGCAGTGCTAAAATACGGGATCACTCAACAGATACGCAGTATTTT. The chain recombines TRBV20-1 with TRBJ2-3; D is possibly TRBD2 (5 bases). Trimming pared 4 bases from V and 3 bases from J, leaving 17 bases between. Germline lookup yields CDR1 DFQATT and CDR2 SNEGSKA (reference sequence). The CDR3 loop spans 15 amino acids.

The sample holds many counts of this clonotype. The chain uses TRBV11-2 and TRBJ2-5; 12 nucleotides line up with TRBD2. This CDR3 is built from 16 residues. V dropped 5 bases and J dropped 7; count of bases not matched to a gene: 11. CDR1 SGHAT and CDR2 FQNNGV come from the germline V gene. CDR3 residues: CASSVLAGGGLATQYF. The CDR3 nucleotides read TGTGCCAGCAGCGTACTAGCGGGAGGAGGGCTGGCGACCCAGTACTTC.

The table lists this clonotype with many counts. This chain uses TRBV12-3 or TRBV12-4 with TRBJ2-1, with D perhaps TRBD2 (6 bases). Trimming shortened V by 5 bases and J by 8 bases, and 25 bases separated the two germline ends. The CDR3 totals 17 residues. CDR3 amino acids: CASSGLDGGSGDDEQFF. The CDR3 DNA reads TGTGCCAGCAGTGGGCTTGACGGGGGTAGTGGGGACGATGAGCAGTTCTTC.

Remarks on this clonotype: A much larger clone differs from this one at a single base, so this may be a read error. The V and J genes are TRBV27 and TRBJ1-5, with a tentative D call TRBD1 (6 bases). The CDR3 is made up of 17 amino acids. Per germline, CDR1 MNHEY and CDR2 SMNVEV (reference sequence). CDR3 bases: TGTGCCTGCAGTTTAGGGTGGGGGGCGCCGGGCAATCAGCCCCAGCATTTT. Protein product: CACSLGWGAPGNQPQHF.

Many counts were recorded for this clonotype. The CDR3 DNA follows: TGTGCCAGCAGCCGTACCCCAGATCCGAACACCGGGGAGCTGTTTTTT. Translated: CASSRTPDPNTGELFF. This rearrangement joins TRBV7-9 to TRBJ2-2; D is undetermined. The V end was cut by 5 bases, the J end by 0 bases, with 13 bases between. Per the germline V gene, CDR1 is SEHNR and CDR2 is FQNEAQ (reference sequence). This CDR3 has 16 residues.

This clonotype was observed at least ten times. The chain carries TRBV12-3 or TRBV12-4 and TRBJ1-1, with D hard to call. V lost 1 base, J lost 7 bases, and 7 bases lay in between. The CDR3 spans 12 residues. The CDR3 protein is CASSLGYGEAFF. The CDR3 DNA reads TGTGCCAGCAGTTTAGGTTACGGTGAAGCTTTCTTT.

This clonotype was counted many times. The CDR3 protein is CASSLMREGAAKNIQYF. The CDR3 coding sequence is TGTGCCAGCAGCCTGATGCGGGAGGGCGCAGCCAAAAACATTCAGTACTTC. The chain has TRBV7-8 and TRBJ2-4; 9 bases are a match to TRBD2. Germline V lookup: CDR1 SGHVS, CDR2 FQNEAQ. The CDR3 sequence is 17 residues long. The junction had 8 bases not matched to a gene; V was cut back by 5 bases and J by 0 bases.

This clonotype showed up many times. J is TRBJ1-1 and V is TRBV11-3; the D is unclear. Germline V gives CDR1 SGHNT, CDR2 YENEEA. Trimming shortened V by 5 bases and J by 2 bases, and 9 bases separated the two germline ends. This CDR3 region has 13 residues. The CDR3 loop is CASSTQGNTEAFF. For the CDR3, the DNA is TGTGCCAGCAGCACTCAAGGCAACACTGAAGCTTTCTTT.

This chain connects TRBV24-1 to TRBJ2-1; 9 nucleotides align to TRBD1. The CDR3 is made up of 14 amino acids. Germline CDR1 KGHDR, CDR2 SFDVKD. V trimming: 6 bases; J trimming: 7 bases; junction bases outside the gene matches: 6. The CDR3: CATSLTGTGNEQFF. Written as DNA, the CDR3 is TGTGCCACCAGTCTTACCGGGACAGGGAATGAGCAGTTCTTC.

Many counts were recorded for this clonotype. This chain uses TRBV28 with TRBJ2-5; D is uncertain. Germline loops: CDR1 MDHEN, CDR2 SYDVKM. This CDR3 has 12 amino acids. With 6 bases removed from V and 4 bases from J, the gap between germline ends came to 9 bases. In DNA form, the CDR3 reads TGTGCCAGCAGCCCCCCAGCAGAGACCCAGTACTTC. This sequence encodes CASSPPAETQYF.

In DNA form, the CDR3 reads TGTGCCAGCAGTTTTTCAGGGGAAGCCGGGGAGCTGTTTTTT. Its translation: CASSFSGEAGELFF. V and J are TRBV6-5 and TRBJ2-2; D is possibly TRBD1 (6 bases). This CDR3 has 14 residues. CDR1 MNHEY and CDR2 SVGAGI come from the germline V gene. V dropped 4 bases and J dropped 6 bases, with 12 bases sitting between them.

The chain employs TRBV14 and TRBJ2-1; perhaps TRBD2 as D (6 bases). The CDR3 has 14 residues. Per the germline V gene, CDR1 is SGHDN and CDR2 is FVKESK. Trimming stripped 3 bases from V and 7 bases from J, with 13 bases between. The CDR3 coding sequence is TGTGCCAGCAGCCAGGTTAGCGGCGGTAATGAGCAGTTCTTC. This translates into CASSQVSGGNEQFF.

This clonotype occurred many times. The chain has TRBV5-1 and TRBJ1-5; no clear D gene. Trimming left V 3 bases short and J 8 bases short, with 12 bases between. The CDR3 covers 13 residues. From germline, CDR1 is SGHRS and CDR2 YFSETQ. DNA for the CDR3: TGCGCCAGCAGCTCTAGACCCCCCAAGCCCCAGCATTTT. This encodes CASSSRPPKPQHF.

The V call is TRBV6-1, the J call TRBJ2-7; TRBD2 agrees at 9 bases. The CDR3 length is 13 residues. Germline V CDR1 and CDR2: MNHNS, SASEGT. V lost 9 bases, J lost 3 bases, and 6 bases stayed unmatched. CDR3 protein: CASSGLAFYEQYF. The CDR3 DNA follows: TGTGCCAGTTCGGGACTAGCATTCTACGAGCAGTACTTC.

This clonotype was seen repeatedly, ten times or more. The chain carries TRBV11-3 and TRBJ2-7, with a possible D match to TRBD1 (6 bases). The CDR3 has 13 amino acids. CDR1 SGHNT and CDR2 YENEEA come from the germline V gene. V lost 3 bases and J 3 bases, leaving 9 bases between the germline ends. CDR3: CASSLDSNYEQYF. The CDR3 DNA reads TGTGCCAGCAGCTTGGACAGTAACTACGAGCAGTACTTC.

This chain links TRBV14 with TRBJ1-5; D not resolved. In germline, CDR1 is SGHDN, CDR2 FVKESK. Trimming removed 1 base from V and 7 bases from J, with 8 bases in between. The CDR3 has 13 residues. This CDR3 reads CASSQGLRQPQHF. The CDR3 region has the DNA TGTGCCAGCAGCCAAGGGTTACGGCAGCCCCAGCATTTT.

This clonotype appeared a few times. This chain links TRBV20-1 with TRBJ1-4; D might be TRBD1 (5 bases). The length of the CDR3 is 14 residues. The germline V gene has CDR1 DFQATT and CDR2 SNEGSKA (reference sequence). V lost 6 bases to trimming and J lost 7 bases, with 18 bases between them. The CDR3 sequence: CSARVDSGTEKLFF. For the CDR3, the DNA is TGCAGTGCCAGGGTAGACTCTGGGACTGAAAAACTGTTTTTT.